This TCR beta chain was sequenced for a study of T cells in Graves' hyperthyroidism and ophthalmopathy. This clonotype was picked up many times. Its specificity is unknown. Germline lookup yields CDR1 MDHEN and CDR2 SYDVKM. Trimming removed 3 bases from V and 3 bases from J; junction bases left unmatched: 6. The CDR3 is made up of 15 amino acids. TCR beta CDR3 regions were amplified from RNA. Using the HTBI primer set, a first-round RT-PCR was run on the TCR CDR3. TCRdb analysed the multiplex PCR reads with MiXCR anew, one entry per CDR3 protein. The sample has hundreds of thousands of distinct CDR3 sequences; under 20% are singletons. The study's findings and limits: Within blood appeared most thyroid clonotypes that had expanded above 0.001.

The source is a woman in her 30s with Graves' hyperthyroidism. Sequencing was performed on blood. The V gene is TRBV28, the J gene TRBJ2-5; 8 nucleotides line up with TRBD2. The CDR3 region is CASSLTGGGEETQYF. The CDR3 bases are TGTGCCAGCAGTTTGACCGGGGGGGGGGAAGAGACCCAGTACTTC.